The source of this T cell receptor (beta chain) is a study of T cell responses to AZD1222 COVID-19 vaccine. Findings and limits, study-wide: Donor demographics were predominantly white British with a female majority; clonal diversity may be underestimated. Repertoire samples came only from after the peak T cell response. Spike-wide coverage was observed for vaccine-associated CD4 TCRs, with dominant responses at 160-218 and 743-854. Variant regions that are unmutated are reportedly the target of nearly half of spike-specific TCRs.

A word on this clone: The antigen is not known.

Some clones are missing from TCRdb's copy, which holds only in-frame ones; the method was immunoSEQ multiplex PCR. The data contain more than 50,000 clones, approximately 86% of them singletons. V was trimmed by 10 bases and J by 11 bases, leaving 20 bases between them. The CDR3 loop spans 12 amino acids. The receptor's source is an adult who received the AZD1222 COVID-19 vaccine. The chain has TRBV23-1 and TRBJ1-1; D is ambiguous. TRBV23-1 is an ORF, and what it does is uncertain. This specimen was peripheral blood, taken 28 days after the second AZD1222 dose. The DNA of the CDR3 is TGCGCCAAGTCTCAATGGTTCGAAGGGGCTTTCTTT. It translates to CAKSQWFEGAFF.